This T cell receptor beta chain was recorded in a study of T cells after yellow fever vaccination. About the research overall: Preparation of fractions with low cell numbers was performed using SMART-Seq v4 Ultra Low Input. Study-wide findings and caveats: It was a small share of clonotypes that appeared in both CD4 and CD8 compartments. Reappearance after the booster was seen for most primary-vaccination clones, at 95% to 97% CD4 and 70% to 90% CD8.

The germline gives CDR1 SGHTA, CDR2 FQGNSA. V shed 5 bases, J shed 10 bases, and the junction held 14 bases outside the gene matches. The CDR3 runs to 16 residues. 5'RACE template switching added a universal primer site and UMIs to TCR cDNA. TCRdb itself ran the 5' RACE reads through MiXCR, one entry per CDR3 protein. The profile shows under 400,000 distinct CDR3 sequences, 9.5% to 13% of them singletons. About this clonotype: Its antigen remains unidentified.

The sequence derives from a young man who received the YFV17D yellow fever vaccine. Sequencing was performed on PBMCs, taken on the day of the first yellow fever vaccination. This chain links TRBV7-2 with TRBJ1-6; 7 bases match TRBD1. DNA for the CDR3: TGTGCCAGCAGCGCCCCGGGTGGGCAGGGGGACTCACCCCTCCACTTT. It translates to CASSAPGGQGDSPLHF.